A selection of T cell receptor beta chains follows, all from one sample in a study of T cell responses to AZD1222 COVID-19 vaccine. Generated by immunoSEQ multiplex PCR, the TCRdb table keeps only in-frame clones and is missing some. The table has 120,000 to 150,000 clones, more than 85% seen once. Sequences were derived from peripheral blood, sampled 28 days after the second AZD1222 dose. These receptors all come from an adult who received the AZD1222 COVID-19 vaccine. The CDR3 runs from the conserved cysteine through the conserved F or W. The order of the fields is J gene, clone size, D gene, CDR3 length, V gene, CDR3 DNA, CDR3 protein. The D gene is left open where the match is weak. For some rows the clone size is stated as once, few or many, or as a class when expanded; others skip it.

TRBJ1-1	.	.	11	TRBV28	TGTGCCAGCAGTTTACGGGCTGAAGCTTTCTTT	CASSLRAEAFF
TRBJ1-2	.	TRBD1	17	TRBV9	TGTGCCAGCAGCGACATCCCGGGACAGGGGGCACACTATGGCTACACCTTC	CASSDIPGQGAHYGYTF
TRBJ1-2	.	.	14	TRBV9	TGTGCCAGCAGCTCTCGGGGGGGTAACTATGGCTACACCTTC	CASSSRGGNYGYTF
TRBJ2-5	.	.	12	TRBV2	TGTGCCAGCGGGGGACTGGGGGAGACCCAGTACTTC	CASGGLGETQYF
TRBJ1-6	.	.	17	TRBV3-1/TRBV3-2	TGTGCCAGCAGCCAAGAATCGGGTTCAGGCCGGCCTTCACCCCTCCACTTT	CASSQESGSGRPSPLHF
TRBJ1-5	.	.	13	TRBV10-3	TGTGCCATCAGTCTCGGCGATCATCAGCCCCAGCATTTT	CAISLGDHQPQHF
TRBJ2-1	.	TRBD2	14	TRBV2	TGTGCCAGCAAAGGCGGGAGCTCCTACAATGAGCAGTTCTTC	CASKGGSSYNEQFF
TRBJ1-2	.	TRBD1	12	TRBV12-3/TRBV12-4	TGTGCCAGCAGGGGGACAGGCACTGGCTACACCTTC	CASRGTGTGYTF
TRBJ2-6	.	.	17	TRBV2	TGTGCCAGCAGTAGGGGCAGCCTCAGCTCTGGGGCCAACGTCCTGACTTTC	CASSRGSLSSGANVLTF
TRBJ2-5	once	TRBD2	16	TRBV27	TGTGCCAGCAAGTTTCGCCCAGCGGGAGGAACAGAGACCCAGTACTTC	CASKFRPAGGTETQYF
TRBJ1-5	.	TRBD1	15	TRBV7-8	TGTGCCAGCAGCTTAGGCAGGGGGCTTCTTCAGCCCCAGCATTTT	CASSLGRGLLQPQHF
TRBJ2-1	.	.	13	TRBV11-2	TGTGCCAGCAGCCTTCTCGTGAACAATGAGCAGTTCTTC	CASSLLVNNEQFF
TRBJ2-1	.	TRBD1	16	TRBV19	TGTGCCAGTAGTATGAAGGACAGGGGACCCAACAATGAGCAGTTCTTC	CASSMKDRGPNNEQFF
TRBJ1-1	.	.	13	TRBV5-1	TGCGCCAGCAGCTTGGCGGAGGGTTTGGAAGCTTTCTTT	CASSLAEGLEAFF
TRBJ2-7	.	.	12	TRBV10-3	TGTGCCATCGGGCGGGGGCCCTACGAGCAGTACTTC	CAIGRGPYEQYF
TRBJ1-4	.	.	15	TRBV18	TGTGCCAGCTCACCAGACGCAGCCTATAATGAAAAACTGTTTTTT	CASSPDAAYNEKLFF
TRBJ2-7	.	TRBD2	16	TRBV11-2	TGTGCCAGCAGCCCACTTCGGGGGGGCGATCGCGGCGGGCAGTACTTC	CASSPLRGGDRGGQYF
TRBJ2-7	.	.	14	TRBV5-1	TGCGCCAGCAGCTTACAGAGAAACCAGGGCGAGCAGTACTTC	CASSLQRNQGEQYF
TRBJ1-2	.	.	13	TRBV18	TGTGCCAGCTCACCAGGCCAAAACGGGGGCTACACCTTC	CASSPGQNGGYTF
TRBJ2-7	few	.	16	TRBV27	TGTGCCAGCAGTTTATCAGGGCGGGGCAAGTCCTACGAGCAGTACTTC	CASSLSGRGKSYEQYF
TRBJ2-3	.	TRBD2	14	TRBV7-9	TGTGCCAGCCCCGGGGAGGCGGGGGCAGATACGCAGTATTTT	CASPGEAGADTQYF
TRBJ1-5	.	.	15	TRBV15	TGTGCCACCAGAAATCAGGGGCGAGAGGGTCAGCCCCAGCATTTT	CATRNQGREGQPQHF
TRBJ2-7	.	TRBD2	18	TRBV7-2	TGTGCCAGCAGCCAACCCCTAGGCGGTAGGACTAGCGGGATGGAGCAGTACTTC	CASSQPLGGRTSGMEQYF
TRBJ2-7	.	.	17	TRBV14	TGTGCCAGCAGCCAGGTGTTTGGGGCTCTAAACTCCTACGAGCAGTACTTC	CASSQVFGALNSYEQYF
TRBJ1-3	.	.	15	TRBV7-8	TGTGCCAGCAGCCGGGATGGGAAATCTGGAAACACCATATATTTT	CASSRDGKSGNTIYF
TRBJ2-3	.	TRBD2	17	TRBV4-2	TGTGCCAGCAGCCAAACTTTTACTAGCGGGAGACCAGATACGCAGTATTTT	CASSQTFTSGRPDTQYF
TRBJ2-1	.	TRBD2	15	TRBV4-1	TGCGCCAGCAGCCAAGAGGGGGGGAGCGGGAATGAGCAGTTCTTC	CASSQEGGSGNEQFF
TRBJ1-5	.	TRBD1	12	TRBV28	TGTGCCACCAGGGGGGGCAATCAGCCCCAGCATTTT	CATRGGNQPQHF
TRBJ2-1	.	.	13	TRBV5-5	TGTGCCAGCAGCTACCGCCCGGGGGATGAGCAGTTCTTC	CASSYRPGDEQFF
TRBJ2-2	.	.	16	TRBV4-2	TGTGCCAGCAGCCAAGGGCGGGGTGCCAACACCGGGGAGCTGTTTTTT	CASSQGRGANTGELFF
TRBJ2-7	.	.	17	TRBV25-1	TGTGCCAGCAGTTCAAATCCCGGGACGACAAGCTCCTACGAGCAGTACTTC	CASSSNPGTTSSYEQYF
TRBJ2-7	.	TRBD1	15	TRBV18	TGTGCCAGCACACCAACAGGGGTTGGATCCTACGAGCAGTACTTC	CASTPTGVGSYEQYF
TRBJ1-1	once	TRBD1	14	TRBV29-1	TGCAGCGCAATAGGACAGGGATTTACTACTGAAGCTTTCTTT	CSAIGQGFTTEAFF
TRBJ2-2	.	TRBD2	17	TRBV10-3	TGTGCCATCAGTGAGCCCCTGACTAGCGGCAACACCGGGGAGCTGTTTTTT	CAISEPLTSGNTGELFF
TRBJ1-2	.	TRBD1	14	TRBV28	TGTGCCAGCAGTAGCCCGGGACAGGGAATTAGACACACCTTC	CASSSPGQGIRHTF